One sample yielded the 8 T cell receptor beta chains listed below, sequenced in a study of T-cell memory formation after mild COVID-19. TCRdb re-derived calls from the 5' RACE reads in MiXCR, one entry per CDR3 protein. The data hold around 300,000 distinct CDR3 sequences, with approximately 13% observed a single time. Sequenced material: PBMCs or a T cell subset sorted from them (not recorded which). Receptors originate from a man between 18 and 35 years old who had mild COVID-19 (a few samples of this study predate the infection). Cell type and time point are not known.

In its sample, this clonotype was seen many times. The genes are TRBV5-1 and TRBJ1-6; maybe TRBD1 (5 bases). CDR3 length: 13 amino acids. Between the trimmed V and J ends, which lost 4 bases and 13 bases, there was a span of 15 bases. Germline loops: CDR1 SGHRS, CDR2 YFSETQ. The CDR3 bases are TGCGCCAGCAGCGAAGCGTCGGGGCTCCCCCTCCACTTT. It codes for CASSEASGLPLHF.

The chain has TRBV7-2 and TRBJ1-1; unclear D gene. V was trimmed by 7 bases and J by 0 bases, leaving 12 bases between them. The CDR3 is made up of 14 amino acids. Germline V gene lookup returns CDR1 SGHTA and CDR2 FQGNSA. In DNA, the CDR3 is TGTGCCAGCAACCCCGTAGGGATGAACACTGAAGCTTTCTTT. It codes for CASNPVGMNTEAFF.

The chain joins TRBV3-1 to TRBJ2-3; 9 positions agree with TRBD2. CDR3 length: 16 residues. V shed 4 bases and J 6 bases; nucleotides not matched to a gene: 11. Germline values: CDR1 LGHDT, CDR2 YNNKEL (reference sequence). The CDR3: CASSPHRGGARDTQYF. The CDR3 nucleotides are TGTGCCAGCAGCCCCCACCGCGGGGGGGCCCGGGATACGCAGTATTTT.

The chain carries TRBV6-5 and TRBJ1-2, with D perhaps matching TRBD1 (6 bases). V dropped 5 bases and J dropped 0 bases, with 13 bases sitting between them. Germline V gene data show CDR1 as MNHEY and CDR2 as SVGAGI. The CDR3 is 15 amino acids. This chain's CDR3 is CASSPIGGTNYGYTF. For the CDR3, the DNA is TGTGCCAGCAGTCCTATAGGGGGAACTAACTATGGCTACACCTTC.

The V and J genes are TRBV9 and TRBJ1-6, with D perhaps matching TRBD1 (5 bases). Trimming stripped 0 bases from V and 6 bases from J, with 10 bases between. Per germline, CDR1 SGDLS and CDR2 YYNGEE. The CDR3 runs to 15 residues. This chain's CDR3 is CASSVGGGSNSPLHF. The CDR3, as DNA: TGTGCCAGCAGCGTAGGCGGGGGGAGTAATTCACCCCTCCACTTT.

This chain links TRBV18 with TRBJ2-3; the match to TRBD2 covers 8 bases. The CDR3 totals 16 residues. J gave up 4 bases and V 3 bases, and 9 bases lay outside the gene matches. In germline, CDR1 is KGHSH, CDR2 LQKENI. The CDR3 sequence is CASSPMSGGVADTQYF. CDR3 bases: TGTGCCAGCTCACCGATGAGCGGGGGCGTCGCAGATACGCAGTATTTT.

This clonotype was detected only a few times. The gene calls are TRBV9 and TRBJ2-1; D gene ambiguous. V was shortened by 4 bases and J by 7 bases, with 18 bases between the two germline ends. The CDR3 totals 15 residues. In germline, CDR1 is SGDLS, CDR2 YYNGEE. The CDR3, as DNA: TGTGCCAGCAGCCCCCAGTCCCCGGCAGGTAATGAGCAGTTCTTC. Its translation is CASSPQSPAGNEQFF.

This clonotype was counted many times. This sequence joins TRBV4-2 and TRBJ2-1; D call uncertain. The CDR3 spans 15 residues. Between the trimmed V and J ends, which lost 2 bases and 3 bases, there was a span of 11 bases. Germline V gives CDR1 LGHNA, CDR2 YNFKEQ. Written as DNA, the CDR3 is TGTGCCAGCAGCCAAAGCCTTGGCGGCTACAATGAGCAGTTCTTC. This gives the protein CASSQSLGGYNEQFF.